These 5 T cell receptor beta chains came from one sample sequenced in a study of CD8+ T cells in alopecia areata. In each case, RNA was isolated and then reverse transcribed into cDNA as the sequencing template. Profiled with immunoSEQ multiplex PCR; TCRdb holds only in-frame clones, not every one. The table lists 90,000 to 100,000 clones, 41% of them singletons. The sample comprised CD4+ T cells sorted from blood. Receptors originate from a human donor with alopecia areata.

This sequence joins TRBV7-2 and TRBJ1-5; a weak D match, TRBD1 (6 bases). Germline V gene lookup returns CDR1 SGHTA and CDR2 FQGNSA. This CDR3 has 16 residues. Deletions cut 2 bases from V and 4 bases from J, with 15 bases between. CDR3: CASSLSGGIGNQPQHF. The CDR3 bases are TGTGCCAGCAGCTTAAGCGGGGGCATTGGTAATCAGCCCCAGCATTTT.

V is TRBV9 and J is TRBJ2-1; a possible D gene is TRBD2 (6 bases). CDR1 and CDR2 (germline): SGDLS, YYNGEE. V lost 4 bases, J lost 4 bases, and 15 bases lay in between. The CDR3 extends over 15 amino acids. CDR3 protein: CASSRDSYSYNEQFF. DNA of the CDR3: TGTGCCAGCAGCAGGGACTCTTATTCTTACAATGAGCAGTTCTTC.

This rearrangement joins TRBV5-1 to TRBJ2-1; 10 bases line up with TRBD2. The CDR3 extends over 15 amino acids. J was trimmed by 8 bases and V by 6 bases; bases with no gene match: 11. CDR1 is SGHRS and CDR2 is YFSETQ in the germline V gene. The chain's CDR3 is CASKKREGFQDEQFF. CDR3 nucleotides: TGCGCCAGCAAAAAGCGGGAGGGTTTTCAGGATGAGCAGTTCTTC.

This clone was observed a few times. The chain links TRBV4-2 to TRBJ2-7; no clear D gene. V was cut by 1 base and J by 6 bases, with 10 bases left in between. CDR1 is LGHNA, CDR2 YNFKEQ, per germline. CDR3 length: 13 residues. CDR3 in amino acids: CASSQVGTREQYF. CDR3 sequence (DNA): TGTGCCAGCAGCCAAGTTGGCACGCGCGAGCAGTACTTC.

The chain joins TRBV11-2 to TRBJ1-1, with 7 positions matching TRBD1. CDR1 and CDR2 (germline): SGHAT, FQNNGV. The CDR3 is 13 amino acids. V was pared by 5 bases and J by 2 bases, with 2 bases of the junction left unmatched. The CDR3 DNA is TGTGCCAGCAGCCCAGGGGGAAACACTGAAGCTTTCTTT. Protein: CASSPGGNTEAFF.